This T cell receptor (beta chain) came from a study of T cell repertoires in cytomegalovirus infection. In its sample, this clonotype was seen many times. Its antigen is undetermined. Study results and limitations: The ex vivo response was dominated by HLA-C-restricted CMV-specific TCR beta clonotypes. Cumulated frequencies of public TCR beta families served to identify carriers of CMV plus the relevant HLA.

Germline CDR1 MGHRA, CDR2 YSYEKL. Germline trimming cut 2 bases from V and 3 bases from J; bases unmatched to any gene: 0. The CDR3 loop spans 13 amino acids. TCRdb reprocessed the reads with MiXCR, giving one entry per CDR3 protein. The repertoire includes about 400,000 distinct CDR3 sequences, about a sixth of them detected once, and 8.7% sits in the top ten. The clonotype was recovered from a human donor in good health (CMV status not recorded). Some clones in this sample may be carry-over from other donors' samples. Sequenced: PBMCs. The rearrangement joins TRBV4-1 to TRBJ2-7, with 8 bases aligning to TRBD1. CDR3 sequence: CASSQTGGYEQYF. For the CDR3, the DNA is TGCGCCAGCAGCCAAACAGGGGGCTACGAGCAGTACTTC.